The 18 T cell receptor beta chains given below trace back to one sample, sequenced in a study of T cells in tuberculosis. TCRdb's table, derived via immunoSEQ multiplex PCR, lists solely in-frame clones and lacks some. The sample gives around 40,000 clones, approximately 93% of which show up once; about 4.1% is in the top ten. Time point of the sample: new active TB diagnosis, blood taken before or within 7 days of starting treatment. This sample comprised PBMCs, obtained at tuberculosis diagnosis. These receptors were taken from an adult with tuberculosis.

V usage is TRBV5-4 and J usage is TRBJ2-7; TRBD1 agrees at 12 bases. The CDR3 length is 14 residues. V was pared by 4 bases and J by 4 bases, with 3 bases of the junction left unmatched. CDR1 and CDR2 from the germline V gene are SGHNT and YYREEE (reference sequence). The DNA of the CDR3 is TGTGCCAGCAGCCAGGGACAGGGGGCTTACGAGCAGTACTTC. Translation gives CASSQGQGAYEQYF.

The CDR3 here is CASSPRTSGVPDTQYF. CDR3 in DNA: TGTGCCAGCAGCCCGAGGACTAGCGGAGTACCAGATACGCAGTATTTT. The rearrangement joins TRBV7-3 to TRBJ2-3; TRBD2 matches 10 bases. This CDR3 is built from 16 residues. From germline, CDR1 is SGHTA and CDR2 FQGTGA. The V gene end was trimmed by 5 bases and the J gene end by 4 bases; junction bases not matched to a gene: 9.

This clone was seen just once. This chain links TRBV19 with TRBJ2-1; 9 bases match TRBD1. The germline gives CDR1 LNHDA, CDR2 SQIVND (reference sequence). CDR3 length: 17 residues. Germline trimming cut 6 bases from V and 3 bases from J; bases unmatched to any gene: 12. The CDR3 region is CASSTRPGTGYYNEQFF. Written as DNA, the CDR3 is TGTGCCAGTAGCACCCGACCTGGGACAGGGTACTACAATGAGCAGTTCTTC.

The CDR3 DNA reads as TGTGCCAGCAGCTTGGGACAGGGGCTTACAGATACGCAGTATTTT. This translates into CASSLGQGLTDTQYF. This chain links TRBV5-6 with TRBJ2-3, with TRBD1 matching 8 bases. J was trimmed by 3 bases and V by 0 bases; bases with no gene match: 3. Germline V gives CDR1 SGHDT, CDR2 YYEEEE. There are 15 residues in the CDR3. The full variable domain, with the rest looked up from reference TRBV5-6 and TRBJ2-3, is DAGVTQSPTHLIKTRGQQVTLRCSPKSGHDTVSWYQQALGQGPQFIFQYYEEEERQRGNFPDRFSGHQFPNYSSELNVNALLLGDSALYLCASSLGQGLTDTQYFGPGTRLTVL.

The rearrangement uses TRBV4-2 and TRBJ2-1, with 11 bases lining up with TRBD2. Germline trimming cut 4 bases from V and 7 bases from J; bases unmatched to any gene: 9. This CDR3 is 16 amino acids long. Germline CDR1 and CDR2: LGHNA and YNFKEQ. The CDR3 sequence is CASSRSLAGVTNEQFF. The CDR3 coding sequence is TGTGCCAGCAGCCGTTCACTAGCGGGGGTTACTAATGAGCAGTTCTTC.

V and J are TRBV18 and TRBJ2-3; TRBD2 aligns across 9 bases. J gave up 0 bases and V 5 bases, and 12 bases lay outside the gene matches. This CDR3 comprises 18 residues. In germline, CDR1 is KGHSH, CDR2 LQKENI. CDR3 nucleotide sequence: TGTGCCAGCTCATCCGGGACTAGCACAATCCCTAGCACAGATACGCAGTATTTT. It encodes CASSSGTSTIPSTDTQYF.

The chain combines TRBV11-3 with TRBJ1-1, with D maybe TRBD1 (6 bases). Germline assignment: CDR1 SGHNT and CDR2 YENEEA. V was shortened by 5 bases and J by 2 bases, with 12 bases between the two germline ends. The CDR3 extends over 14 amino acids. CDR3 loop: CASSPTGGNTEAFF. Here the CDR3 DNA reads TGTGCCAGCAGCCCGACAGGAGGAAACACTGAAGCTTTCTTT.

The J gene is TRBJ1-5, the V gene TRBV6-1; D is unclear. From germline, CDR1 is MNHNS and CDR2 SASEGT. The CDR3 contains 15 residues. V gave up 3 bases and J gave up 0 bases, with 9 bases separating them. The CDR3 loop reads CASSEYGVSNQPQHF. CDR3 coding DNA: TGTGCCAGCAGTGAGTACGGGGTTAGCAATCAGCCCCAGCATTTT.

The count of this clone is one. The chain recombines TRBV4-2 with TRBJ1-5; D possibly corresponds to TRBD1 (5 bases). CDR1 is LGHNA and CDR2 is YNFKEQ in the germline V gene. V was trimmed by 5 bases and J by 0 bases, leaving 11 bases between them. The length of the CDR3 is 15 residues. The CDR3 loop is CASSSTEYSNQPQHF. CDR3 nucleotide sequence: TGTGCCAGCAGCTCGACAGAGTATAGCAATCAGCCCCAGCATTTT.

The chain is built from TRBV9 and TRBJ2-3, with 7 bases that match TRBD1. Germline CDR1 is SGDLS and CDR2 is YYNGEE. J lost 0 bases, V lost 1 base, and 8 bases had no gene match. This CDR3 has 17 residues. CDR3 nucleotides: TGTGCCAGCAGCGTAAGGGACAGAAAATATAGCACAGATACGCAGTATTTT. This codes for CASSVRDRKYSTDTQYF.

The table lists this clone with a count of one. The chain joins TRBV9 to TRBJ2-1; tentative D call: TRBD2 (7 bases). Germline CDR1 reads SGDLS; CDR2 reads YYNGEE. The CDR3 is 15 residues long. V lost 4 bases, J lost 2 bases, and 13 bases lay in between. The CDR3 DNA reads as TGTGCCAGCAGCACAGGGCGGGGGCCCTACAATGAGCAGTTCTTC. This encodes CASSTGRGPYNEQFF.

This sequence joins TRBV5-4 and TRBJ2-7, with 10 bases aligning to TRBD1. Germline V gives CDR1 SGHNT, CDR2 YYREEE (reference sequence). The CDR3 sequence is 15 residues long. The ends lost 3 bases at V and 5 bases at J; junction bases unmatched: 8. This chain's CDR3 is CASSSQGTGDNEQYF. CDR3 in DNA: TGTGCCAGCAGCTCCCAGGGGACAGGGGACAACGAGCAGTACTTC. Full variable domain (rest looked up from reference TRBV5-4 and TRBJ2-7): ETGVTQSPTHLIKTRGQQVTLRCSSQSGHNTVSWYQQALGQGPQFIFQYYREEENGRGNFPPRFSGLQFPNYSSELNVNALELDDSALYLCASSSQGTGDNEQYFGPGTRLTVT.

V is TRBV29-1 and J is TRBJ1-6; 9 positions match TRBD1. Trimming at V came to 3 bases and at J to 12 bases, leaving 6 bases not matched to a gene. The CDR3 is made up of 13 amino acids. Germline V CDR1 and CDR2: SQVTM, ANQGSEA. The CDR3 region is CSVDEGQGLPLHF. The CDR3 nucleotides are TGCAGCGTTGATGAGGGACAGGGTTTACCCCTCCACTTT.

The rearrangement uses TRBV28 and TRBJ2-7; 7 nucleotides agree with TRBD1. Germline lookup yields CDR1 MDHEN and CDR2 SYDVKM. Unmatched junction bases numbered 8, after V lost 4 bases and J lost 2 bases. The CDR3 covers 15 residues. The CDR3 is CASSSGGSGPYEQYF. CDR3 coding DNA: TGTGCCAGCAGTTCAGGGGGTTCGGGTCCCTACGAGCAGTACTTC.

The chain carries TRBV20-1 and TRBJ1-4, with no clear D. Trimming cost V 4 bases and J 7 bases, with 7 bases left between them. The CDR3 loop spans 11 amino acids. Germline V CDR1 and CDR2: DFQATT, SNEGSKA (reference sequence). The CDR3 region has the DNA TGCAGTGCTACCGGGAGTGAAAAACTGTTTTTT. As protein: CSATGSEKLFF.

This clone was observed a handful of times. This chain links TRBV6-6 with TRBJ1-1; no definite D call. The V gene lost 8 bases and the J gene lost 2 bases, with 21 bases spanning the gap. The length of the CDR3 is 16 residues. Germline V gene sequence: CDR1 MNHNY, CDR2 SVGAGI (reference sequence). As DNA, the CDR3 is TGTGCCAGCGGTAACTCCGCATCCACGAGAAACACTGAAGCTTTCTTT. It is translated as CASGNSASTRNTEAFF.

The chain has TRBV5-1 and TRBJ1-4; tentative D call: TRBD1 (5 bases). Trimming pared 5 bases from V and 8 bases from J, leaving 13 bases between. Looked up from germline, CDR1 is SGHRS and CDR2 is YFSETQ. CDR3 size: 13 residues. The CDR3 region has the DNA TGCGCCAGCAGTGAAGGGGATCTGGAAAAACTGTTTTTT. Its translation: CASSEGDLEKLFF.

The rearrangement links TRBV4-1 to TRBJ1-1; 8 bases align to TRBD1. After removal of 3 bases from V and 8 bases from J, the junction contained 11 bases not matched to a gene. The length of the CDR3 is 15 residues. Per the germline V gene, CDR1 is MGHRA and CDR2 is YSYEKL. This chain's CDR3 is CASSHPQDRAGEAFF. For the CDR3, the DNA is TGCGCCAGCAGCCACCCTCAGGACAGGGCCGGGGAAGCTTTCTTT.